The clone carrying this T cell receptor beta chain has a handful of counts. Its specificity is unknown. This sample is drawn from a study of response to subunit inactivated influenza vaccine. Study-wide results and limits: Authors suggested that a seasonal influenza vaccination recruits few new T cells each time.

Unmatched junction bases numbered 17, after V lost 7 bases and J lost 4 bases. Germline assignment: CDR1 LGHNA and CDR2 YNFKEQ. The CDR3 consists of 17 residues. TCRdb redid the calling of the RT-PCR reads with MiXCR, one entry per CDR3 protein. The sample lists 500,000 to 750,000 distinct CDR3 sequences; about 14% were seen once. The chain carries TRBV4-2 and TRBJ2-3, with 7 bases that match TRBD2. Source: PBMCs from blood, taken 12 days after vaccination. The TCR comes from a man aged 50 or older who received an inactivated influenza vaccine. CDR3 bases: TGTGCCAGCACCAAAGACGTAGGGTCTAGCGGAGCAGATACGCAGTATTTT. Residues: CASTKDVGSSGADTQYF.